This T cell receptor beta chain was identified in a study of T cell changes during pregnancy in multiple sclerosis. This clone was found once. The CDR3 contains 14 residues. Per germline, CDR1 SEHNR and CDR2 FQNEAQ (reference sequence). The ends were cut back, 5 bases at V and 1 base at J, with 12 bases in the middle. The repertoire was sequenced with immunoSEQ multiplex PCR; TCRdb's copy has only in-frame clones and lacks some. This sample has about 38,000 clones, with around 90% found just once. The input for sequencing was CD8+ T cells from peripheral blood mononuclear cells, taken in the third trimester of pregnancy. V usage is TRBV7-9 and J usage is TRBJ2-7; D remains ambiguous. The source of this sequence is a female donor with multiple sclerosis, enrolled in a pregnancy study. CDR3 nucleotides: TGTGCCAGCAGCCTCGTCGGTTCTTCCTACGAGCAGTACTTC. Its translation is CASSLVGSSYEQYF. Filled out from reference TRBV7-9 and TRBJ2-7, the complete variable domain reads DTGVSQNPRHKITKRGQNVTFRCDPISEHNRLYWYRQTLGQGPEFLTYFQNEAQLEKSRLLSDRFSAERPKGSFSTLEIQRTEQGDSAMYLCASSLVGSSYEQYFGPGTRLTVT.